Listed here are 10 T cell receptor beta chains from one sample, sequenced in a study of early T cells in non-severe SARS-CoV-2 infection. MiXCR, run by TCRdb on the 5' RACE reads, gives a single entry per CDR3 protein. The repertoire holds 30,000 to 40,000 distinct CDR3 sequences, with around 5% as singletons. The sample was whole blood. The receptors were sampled from an adult who was a healthcare worker with PCR-confirmed SARS-CoV-2 infection or an uninfected control (not recorded which).

This clonotype was found a few times. The genes are TRBV30 and TRBJ2-1, with 10 bases fitting TRBD2. The V gene end was trimmed by 0 bases and the J gene end by 10 bases; junction bases not matched to a gene: 9. Germline CDR1 GTSNPN, CDR2 SVGIG (reference sequence). The CDR3 is 15 amino acids. For the CDR3, the DNA is TGTGCCTGGAGTGTCCCGGGACTAGCGACTATCGAGCAGTTCTTC. It translates to CAWSVPGLATIEQFF.

V is TRBV20-1 and J is TRBJ1-1; 7 positions match TRBD1. This CDR3 has 14 amino acids. Per the germline V gene, CDR1 is DFQATT and CDR2 is SNEGSKA (reference sequence). The trim removed 1 base at V and 7 bases at J, leaving 9 bases unmatched. The CDR3 nucleotides read TGCAGTGCTAGAGGTCCCGTCAGGGGGGTTGAAGCTTTCTTT. Its translation: CSARGPVRGVEAFF.

This chain uses TRBV18 with TRBJ1-5; no clear D. In germline, CDR1 is KGHSH, CDR2 LQKENI. V was clipped by 3 bases and J by 3 bases, with 6 bases between them. The CDR3 consists of 13 residues. This CDR3 reads CASSPGNNQPQHF. The CDR3 nucleotides are TGTGCCAGCTCACCGGGCAACAATCAGCCCCAGCATTTT.

This clonotype has a count of ten or more. J is TRBJ1-5 and V is TRBV28; 7 nucleotides agree with TRBD1. The CDR3 consists of 14 residues. The trim removed 2 bases at V and 4 bases at J, leaving 2 bases unmatched. Germline V gene data show CDR1 as MDHEN and CDR2 as SYDVKM. The CDR3 nucleotides are TGTGCCAGCAGTTTAAGCAGGGGGAATCAGCCCCAGCATTTT. It translates to CASSLSRGNQPQHF.

This clonotype counts as medium-sized. The chain carries TRBV7-9 and TRBJ2-3, with a weak D call TRBD2 (6 bases). This CDR3 comprises 14 residues. Germline CDR1 SEHNR, CDR2 FQNEAQ (reference sequence). V shed 1 base and J shed 6 bases, with 11 bases lying between them. In nucleotides, the CDR3 is TGTGCCAGCAGCTTAGGGGTTGCGGGGGATACGCAGTATTTT. Encoded protein: CASSLGVAGDTQYF.

By sample fraction, this clonotype is large. The chain couples TRBV13 to TRBJ2-1; 9 bases line up with TRBD1. This CDR3 has 17 amino acids. Per the germline V gene, CDR1 is PRHDT and CDR2 is FYEKMQ (reference sequence). Germline trimming cut 3 bases from V and 3 bases from J; bases unmatched to any gene: 9. The CDR3 is CASSLQTGTGIYNEQFF. CDR3 coding DNA: TGTGCCAGCAGCTTGCAAACCGGGACAGGGATCTACAATGAGCAGTTCTTC.

This clonotype came up many times. The J gene is TRBJ2-5, the V gene TRBV10-3, with 8 bases fitting TRBD2. The junction had 10 bases not matched to a gene; V was cut back by 0 bases and J by 1 base. Germline V gene sequence: CDR1 ENHRY, CDR2 SYGVKD. The CDR3 length is 18 residues. CDR3 protein: CAISESWGLAGPQETQYF. Written as DNA, the CDR3 is TGTGCCATCAGTGAGTCTTGGGGTCTAGCGGGCCCCCAAGAGACCCAGTACTTC.

There are many counts of this clonotype. In nucleotides, the CDR3 is TGTGCCAGCCAGGGACTTGAATACAATGAGCAGTTCTTC. It is translated as CASQGLEYNEQFF. This chain uses TRBV7-2 with TRBJ2-1; D is possibly TRBD2 (6 bases). CDR3 length: 13 residues. Trimming removed 8 bases from V and 4 bases from J, with 12 bases in between. Looked up from germline, CDR1 is SGHTA and CDR2 is FQGNSA. Supplemented by reference TRBV7-2 and TRBJ2-1, the full variable domain reads GAGVSQSPSNKVTEKGKDVELRCDPISGHTALYWYRQSLGQGLEFLIYFQGNSAPDKSGLPSDRFSAERTGGSVSTLTIQRTQQEDSAVYLCASQGLEYNEQFFGPGTRLTVL.

This clonotype was seen ten or more times. CDR3 in amino acids: CASSPDPETQYF. The CDR3 bases are TGTGCCAGCTCACCCGACCCAGAGACCCAGTACTTC. The rearrangement joins TRBV18 to TRBJ2-5; no definite D call. From germline, CDR1 is KGHSH and CDR2 LQKENI. The ends were cut back, 3 bases at V and 4 bases at J, with 6 bases in the middle. The CDR3 covers 12 residues.

This clonotype appeared many times. The CDR3 loop reads CASSSRGLNTEAFF. In DNA, the CDR3 is TGTGCCAGCAGTTCCAGGGGGCTGAACACTGAAGCTTTCTTT. The rearrangement joins TRBV7-9 to TRBJ1-1, with 8 positions matching TRBD1. J gave up 0 bases and V 6 bases, and 3 bases lay outside the gene matches. The CDR3 is 14 residues long. Germline assignment: CDR1 SEHNR and CDR2 FQNEAQ (reference sequence). The full variable domain, its missing parts supplied by reference TRBV7-9 and TRBJ1-1, is DTGVSQNPRHKITKRGQNVTFRCDPISEHNRLYWYRQTLGQGPEFLTYFQNEAQLEKSRLLSDRFSAERPKGSFSTLEIQRTEQGDSAMYLCASSSRGLNTEAFFGQGTRLTVV.